These 24 T cell receptor beta chains came from one sample sequenced in a study of CD8 T cells in ankylosing spondylitis. From the 5' RACE reads, TCRdb called clonotypes with MiXCR, one entry per CDR3 protein. The table records about 89,000 distinct CDR3 sequences, around 27% of them present only once. What was sequenced was blood, either unsorted or a sorted T cell fraction (not recorded which). The receptors here all came from a male donor with ankylosing spondylitis or in good health (not recorded which).

This clonotype was recorded a few times. V and J are TRBV7-9 and TRBJ1-1; 7 bases align to TRBD1. V shed 1 base, J shed 1 base, and the junction held 0 bases outside the gene matches. CDR1 is SEHNR and CDR2 is FQNEAQ in the germline V gene (reference sequence). There are 14 residues in the CDR3. The CDR3 nucleotides are TGTGCCAGCAGCTTAGAGGGGGCGAACACTGAAGCTTTCTTT. This translates into CASSLEGANTEAFF.

This clonotype was observed a few times. This chain joins TRBV12-3 or TRBV12-4 and TRBJ1-2; TRBD1 matches at 10 bases. CDR3 length: 17 residues. V was clipped by 3 bases and J by 6 bases; unmatched bases: 13. The DNA of the CDR3 is TGTGCCAGCAGTTTCGTGAGACAGGGGGCGTTTGGTAATGGCTACACCTTC. It specifies CASSFVRQGAFGNGYTF.

The chain has TRBV20-1 and TRBJ2-7, with TRBD2 matching over 9 bases. CDR3 size: 14 residues. Per germline, CDR1 DFQATT and CDR2 SNEGSKA (reference sequence). Losses at the gene ends were 6 bases for V and 4 bases for J; bases not matched to a gene: 10. In DNA, the CDR3 is TGCAGTGCGCAACTAGCGGGTAGTGTGTACGAGCAGTACTTC. It is translated as CSAQLAGSVYEQYF.

The rearrangement joins TRBV7-9 to TRBJ2-3; a weak D match, TRBD2 (7 bases). CDR3 length equals 12 residues. V lost 10 bases to trimming and J lost 11 bases, with 19 bases between them. Looked up from germline, CDR1 is SEHNR and CDR2 is FQNEAQ (reference sequence). The CDR3 DNA is TGTGCCACAAGGGGGGGCCCATGGGAGCAGTATTTT. This sequence encodes CATRGGPWEQYF.

The rearrangement joins TRBV7-8 to TRBJ2-4; 8 bases are a match to TRBD2. This CDR3 spans 18 amino acids. V shed 4 bases, J shed 6 bases, and the junction held 17 bases outside the gene matches. Germline assignment: CDR1 SGHVS and CDR2 FQNEAQ. The CDR3 loop is CASSWGGTRRGMGNIQYF. The CDR3 region has the DNA TGTGCCAGCAGCTGGGGGGGGACTAGACGAGGGATGGGAAACATTCAGTACTTC.

The V gene is TRBV5-1, the J gene TRBJ2-7; 9 nucleotides agree with TRBD2. Unmatched junction bases numbered 5, after V lost 5 bases and J lost 2 bases. The germline V gene encodes CDR1 SGHRS and CDR2 YFSETQ. This CDR3 is built from 14 residues. CDR3 region: CASRASGITYEQYF. The CDR3 DNA reads as TGCGCCAGCAGGGCTAGCGGGATTACCTACGAGCAGTACTTC.

The chain couples TRBV2 to TRBJ2-7, with D tentatively TRBD2 (5 bases). V was shortened by 7 bases and J by 5 bases, with 15 bases between the two germline ends. This CDR3 comprises 13 residues. CDR1 and CDR2 from the germline V gene are SNHLY and FYNNEI. In DNA, the CDR3 is TGTGCCAGCAATGGACTGAGCGGCAACGAGCAGTACTTC. Translation: CASNGLSGNEQYF.

The sample holds many counts of this clonotype. V and J are TRBV9 and TRBJ2-3, with D perhaps matching TRBD1 or TRBD2 (5 bases each). The CDR3 length is 15 residues. Between the trimmed V and J ends, which lost 0 bases and 1 base, there was a span of 9 bases. The germline V gene has CDR1 SGDLS and CDR2 YYNGEE. In DNA, the CDR3 is TGTGCCAGCAGCGTAGTGGGGGATGGCACAGATACGCAGTATTTT. It encodes CASSVVGDGTDTQYF. The full variable domain, rest sourced from reference TRBV9 and TRBJ2-3, is DSGVTQTPKHLITATGQRVTLRCSPRSGDLSVYWYQQSLDQGLQFLIQYYNGEERAKGNILERFSAQQFPDLHSELNLSSLELGDSALYFCASSVVGDGTDTQYFGPGTRLTVL.

The chain combines TRBV7-9 with TRBJ2-1, with D possibly matching TRBD1 (6 bases). Germline lookup yields CDR1 SEHNR and CDR2 FQNEAQ (reference sequence). The CDR3 extends over 14 amino acids. Trimming took 5 bases from V and 7 from J, leaving 15 bases between them. The CDR3 spells CASSIGTNRNEQFF. Here the CDR3 DNA reads TGTGCCAGCAGCATTGGGACAAACCGTAATGAGCAGTTCTTC.

This chain joins TRBV12-3 or TRBV12-4 and TRBJ2-3; D is possibly TRBD2 (5 bases). Trimming shortened V by 5 bases and J by 0 bases, and 12 bases separated the two germline ends. This CDR3 comprises 15 residues. CDR3 sequence: CASSTRPPSTDTQYF. The CDR3 DNA sequence: TGTGCCAGCAGTACTAGACCACCGAGCACAGATACGCAGTATTTT.

This chain joins TRBV24-1 and TRBJ2-1; 8 positions agree with TRBD1. Germline-derived CDR1 and CDR2 are KGHDR and SFDVKD. Trimming at V came to 1 base and at J to 7 bases, leaving 8 bases not matched to a gene. The CDR3 spans 16 residues. DNA of the CDR3: TGTGCCACCAGTGATTTCAAGGACAGGGTGGGTAATGAGCAGTTCTTC. Translating it yields CATSDFKDRVGNEQFF.

The gene calls are TRBV12-3 or TRBV12-4 and TRBJ2-1; D is perhaps TRBD2 (6 bases). The CDR3 has 14 residues. Trimming removed 7 bases from V and 6 bases from J, with 16 bases in between. CDR3 residues: CASKHPGSGNEQFF. The CDR3 DNA follows: TGTGCCAGCAAGCACCCCGGGAGTGGCAATGAGCAGTTCTTC.

The sample holds a few counts of this clonotype. The J gene is TRBJ1-1, the V gene TRBV18; D gene ambiguous. This CDR3 comprises 16 residues. The V end lost 2 bases, the J end lost 2 bases, and 15 bases lay between the germline ends. Germline loops: CDR1 KGHSH, CDR2 LQKENI. CDR3 DNA: TGTGCCAGCTCACCAGACTCATTGTTCCTCAACACTGAAGCTTTCTTT. Protein sequence: CASSPDSLFLNTEAFF.

This clonotype was seen more than once but under ten times. This chain links TRBV12-3 or TRBV12-4 with TRBJ2-7; the match to TRBD1 covers 8 bases. J was trimmed by 2 bases and V by 6 bases; bases with no gene match: 9. The CDR3 is made up of 15 amino acids. The CDR3 bases are TGTGCCAGCAGCTACACCGGGACAGGCCCCTACGAGCAGTACTTC. This encodes CASSYTGTGPYEQYF.

This clonotype has more than one count but fewer than ten. The V call is TRBV5-1, the J call TRBJ1-2; 9 bases match TRBD1. The V gene end was trimmed by 4 bases and the J gene end by 7 bases; junction bases not matched to a gene: 8. This CDR3 spans 14 amino acids. Germline CDR1 and CDR2: SGHRS and YFSETQ. CDR3 residues: CASSKWDRAGGYTF. CDR3 DNA sequence: TGCGCCAGCAGCAAATGGGACAGGGCCGGTGGCTACACCTTC.

The rearrangement joins TRBV6-2 or TRBV6-3 to TRBJ1-1; D is undetermined. Per the germline V gene, CDR1 is MNHEY and CDR2 is SVGEGT. CDR3 length equals 13 residues. V was cut by 2 bases and J by 7 bases, with 11 bases left in between. CDR3 nucleotide sequence: TGTGCCAGCAGTTACGCCGGGGTTATTGAAGCTTTCTTT. Translation: CASSYAGVIEAFF.

This chain uses TRBV12-5 with TRBJ1-5; no clear D gene. The V gene's germline CDR1 is LGHNT and CDR2 FRNRAP. This CDR3 spans 13 amino acids. V dropped 1 base and J dropped 4 bases, with 5 bases sitting between them. CDR3: CASGLGPNQPQHF. The CDR3 DNA sequence: TGTGCTAGTGGTTTGGGGCCTAATCAGCCCCAGCATTTT.

The table lists this clonotype with a few counts. This chain uses TRBV12-3 or TRBV12-4 with TRBJ1-2; no definite D call. With 5 bases removed from V and 7 bases from J, the gap between germline ends came to 17 bases. The CDR3 sequence is 14 residues long. The DNA of the CDR3 is TGTGCCAGCAGTCCGTTTGGGCAGTTCGGTGGCTACACCTTC. It translates to CASSPFGQFGGYTF.

The sample holds a few counts of this clonotype. The chain uses TRBV20-1 and TRBJ1-5; no definite D call. The CDR3 runs to 11 residues. Germline lookup yields CDR1 DFQATT and CDR2 SNEGSKA (reference sequence). V lost 5 bases, J lost 9 bases, and 11 bases lay in between. This CDR3 reads CSAGYPGPQHF. The CDR3 DNA is TGCAGTGCTGGTTACCCTGGGCCCCAGCATTTT.

This chain connects TRBV20-1 to TRBJ2-3, with 7 nucleotides matching TRBD1. Per the germline V gene, CDR1 is DFQATT and CDR2 is SNEGSKA (reference sequence). The trim removed 6 bases at V and 2 bases at J, leaving 5 bases unmatched. The length of the CDR3 is 13 residues. This CDR3 reads CSARGTVTDTQYF. CDR3 bases: TGCAGTGCGCGAGGGACAGTCACAGATACGCAGTATTTT.

This clonotype was observed a single time. The CDR3 bases are TGTGCCTGGAGGGGGACCAGCGGGACCGGGGAGCTGTTTTTT. Translating it yields CAWRGTSGTGELFF. The J gene is TRBJ2-2, the V gene TRBV30, with a weak D call TRBD2 (6 bases). The CDR3 runs 14 residues. Trimming removed 3 bases at V and 5 bases at J, with 13 bases between. The germline CDR1 and CDR2 sequences are GTSNPN and SVGIG (reference sequence).

This chain connects TRBV28 to TRBJ2-1; 9 bases align to TRBD2. Per the germline V gene, CDR1 is MDHEN and CDR2 is SYDVKM. This CDR3 contains 18 residues. J gave up 4 bases and V 5 bases, and 15 bases lay outside the gene matches. DNA for the CDR3: TGTGCCAGCAGTCCCCTCATACACCTAGCGGGAAAATACAATGAGCAGTTCTTC. Translated, it gives CASSPLIHLAGKYNEQFF.

The CDR3 DNA sequence: TGCAGTGCTAGGGACAGGGCCTCGGATCAGCCCCAGCATTTT. Its protein is CSARDRASDQPQHF. This rearrangement joins TRBV20-1 to TRBJ1-5; 8 bases line up with TRBD1. There are 14 residues in the CDR3. V shed 3 bases, J shed 5 bases, and the junction held 6 bases outside the gene matches. In germline, CDR1 is DFQATT, CDR2 SNEGSKA (reference sequence).

V and J are TRBV28 and TRBJ2-2; D might be TRBD2 (5 bases). The CDR3 spans 12 residues. Germline CDR1 and CDR2: MDHEN and SYDVKM. The V and J ends lost 11 bases and 1 base respectively, with 8 bases between them. CDR3: CAGSKNTGELFF. Here the CDR3 DNA reads TGTGCCGGGAGTAAGAACACCGGGGAGCTGTTTTTT.